Following are 16 T cell receptor beta chains from one sample sequenced in a study of molecular identifiers for immune sequencing clone quantification (dated by TCRdb to the late 2010s). Library method: PCR. Sequencing was performed on an Illumina HiSeq 4000. The public reads were reprocessed in TCRdb via fastp at Q25 and MiXCR, keeping in-frame beta chains. Every distinct CDR3 protein forms one entry, paired with its most common genes and DNA. This sample is represented by around 480,000 distinct CDR3 sequences; 20% to 25% of them were singletons. About 0.78% of the sample lies in the top ten. Sequences were obtained from naive CD8+ T cells from blood, with Jurkat cell RNA spiked in. In the paper's terms, the cell subset or site label means: FACS-sorted CD8+CD4-CCR7+CD45RA+ naive T cells. These TCRs come from a human donor in good health. Some libraries in this study had Jurkat cell RNA spiked in.

To note about this clonotype: A much larger clone lies a single base off, so this may be a read error. This chain links TRBV5-4 with TRBJ2-3, with D maybe TRBD2 (6 bases). This CDR3 spans 15 amino acids. CDR1 SGHNT and CDR2 YYREEE come from the germline V gene (reference sequence). Trimming removed 1 base from V and 2 bases from J, with 11 bases in between. The DNA of the CDR3 is TGTGCCAGCAGCTTGCGGCTAGCGCTCACAGATACGCAGTATTTT. The encoded protein is CASSLRLALTDTQYF.

This clonotype has more than one count but fewer than ten. The chain couples TRBV27 to TRBJ2-5; D remains unclear. The V end lost 8 bases, the J end lost 8 bases, and 12 bases lay between the germline ends. Looked up from germline, CDR1 is MNHEY and CDR2 is SMNVEV (reference sequence). The CDR3 sequence is 11 residues long. DNA for the CDR3: TGTGCCAGCGGATTCGGAGTTACCCAGTACTTC. It codes for CASGFGVTQYF.

This clonotype appeared many times. This chain connects TRBV3-1 to TRBJ2-7; D possibly matches TRBD1 or TRBD2 (5 bases each). V lost 3 bases, J lost 0 bases, and 12 bases lay in between. The length of the CDR3 is 15 residues. Germline loops: CDR1 LGHDT, CDR2 YNNKEL (reference sequence). CDR3 sequence: CASSHPTEGSYEQYF. CDR3 bases: TGTGCCAGCAGCCACCCGACAGAGGGCTCCTACGAGCAGTACTTC.

The CDR3 DNA reads as TGTGCCAGCAGCCCCCCCCAGGGTTTCGTGAAAGGTTACACCTTC. It encodes CASSPPQGFVKGYTF. The chain combines TRBV13 with TRBJ1-2; the D gene is possibly TRBD1 (5 bases). Trimming took off 5 bases at V and 11 bases at J, with 24 bases between the two ends. The CDR3 extends over 15 amino acids. The germline gives CDR1 PRHDT, CDR2 FYEKMQ (reference sequence).

This clonotype was seen repeatedly, ten times or more. The rearrangement uses TRBV5-6 and TRBJ2-3, with D unresolved. Germline V gives CDR1 SGHDT, CDR2 YYEEEE. This CDR3 spans 16 amino acids. V lost 0 bases to trimming and J lost 2 bases, with 13 bases between them. The CDR3 spells CASSLETPAVTDTQYF. CDR3 nucleotide sequence: TGTGCCAGCAGCTTGGAAACTCCGGCAGTCACAGATACGCAGTATTTT.

This clonotype was observed at least ten times. Written as DNA, the CDR3 is TGTGCCAGCAGCTTATCAGCGGGAGGAGTCTCCTACAATGAGCAGTTCTTC. This sequence encodes CASSLSAGGVSYNEQFF. The gene calls are TRBV7-2 and TRBJ2-1; 9 bases map to TRBD2. Trimming took 2 bases from V and 0 from J; bases not matched to a gene: 5. CDR1 and CDR2 (germline): SGHTA, FQGNSA. CDR3 size: 17 residues. The whole variable domain, remainder taken from reference TRBV7-2 and TRBJ2-1, is GAGVSQSPSNKVTEKGKDVELRCDPISGHTALYWYRQSLGQGLEFLIYFQGNSAPDKSGLPSDRFSAERTGGSVSTLTIQRTQQEDSAVYLCASSLSAGGVSYNEQFFGPGTRLTVL.

This clonotype was detected ten times or more. This chain joins TRBV7-9 and TRBJ2-5; D gene unclear. Germline CDR1 SEHNR, CDR2 FQNEAQ (reference sequence). Trimming removed 0 bases at V and 2 bases at J, with 13 bases between. The CDR3 loop spans 16 amino acids. CDR3 residues: CASSLAFGRLQETQYF. The CDR3 DNA reads TGTGCCAGCAGCTTAGCGTTTGGCAGGCTACAAGAGACCCAGTACTTC.

The chain combines TRBV5-4 with TRBJ2-7; no reliable D call. V lost 4 bases, J lost 6 bases, and 17 bases lay in between. CDR3 length: 14 residues. CDR1 and CDR2 (germline): SGHNT, YYREEE (reference sequence). CDR3 DNA sequence: TGTGCCAGCAGCCCAAGTGGGTCCCTAGGCGAGCAGTACTTC. It encodes CASSPSGSLGEQYF.

This clonotype was detected many times. The CDR3 loop is CASSLVVLNYEQYF. The CDR3 nucleotides read TGTGCCAGCAGCTTAGTTGTACTAAACTACGAGCAGTACTTC. The rearrangement links TRBV7-2 to TRBJ2-7; D gene unclear. This CDR3 is 14 amino acids long. Between the trimmed V and J ends, which lost 1 base and 3 bases, there was a span of 10 bases. Germline V gives CDR1 SGHTA, CDR2 FQGNSA.

This clonotype was observed at least ten times. This chain joins TRBV7-9 and TRBJ1-1; no reliable D call. Germline assignment: CDR1 SEHNR and CDR2 FQNEAQ (reference sequence). This CDR3 has 15 amino acids. Trimming pared 1 base from V and 0 bases from J, leaving 9 bases between. The chain's CDR3 is CASSLDLGMNTEAFF. The CDR3 nucleotides are TGTGCCAGCAGCTTAGATCTGGGCATGAACACTGAAGCTTTCTTT.

Remarks on this clonotype: A much larger clone differs from this one at a single base, so this may be a read error. Likely a read error: the CDR3 ends without its conserved phenylalanine or tryptophan. The chain carries TRBV29-1 and TRBJ2-7, with 10 bases identical to TRBD2. Trimming at V came to 1 base and at J to 3 bases, leaving 3 bases not matched to a gene. The CDR3 runs 14 residues. Germline-derived CDR1 and CDR2 are SQVTM and ANQGSEA. The CDR3 DNA reads TGCAGCGTTGAAGGGCTAGCGGGAGACTACGAGCAGTACCTC. This translates into CSVEGLAGDYEQYL.

This chain links TRBV5-6 with TRBJ1-1; D is perhaps TRBD1 (5 bases). V lost 3 bases to trimming and J lost 1 base, with 10 bases between them. Germline V gene lookup returns CDR1 SGHDT and CDR2 YYEEEE. This CDR3 is 14 amino acids long. The CDR3 nucleotides read TGTGCCAGCAGCTGGGGGTCGGGGAACACTGAAGCTTTCTTT. This encodes CASSWGSGNTEAFF.

This clonotype was picked up many times. The gene calls are TRBV5-1 and TRBJ1-1; 10 bases align to TRBD1. Trimming at V came to 4 bases and at J to 4 bases, leaving 7 bases not matched to a gene. The germline gives CDR1 SGHRS, CDR2 YFSETQ. This CDR3 is 15 amino acids long. DNA of the CDR3: TGCGCCAGCAGCCTACCGGGACAGGGGAGCACTGAAGCTTTCTTT. Its protein product is CASSLPGQGSTEAFF.

As for this clonotype: A much larger clonotype is one base distant, so this may be a read error. Here the CDR3 omits its conserved ending phenylalanine or tryptophan, so a read error is the likely source. It is unclear where the CDR3 begins or ends on the DNA, so no DNA is shown, and the CDR3 is as TCRdb lists it. The gene calls are TRBV5-1 and TRBJ2-7; whether TRBD2, the table's D call, matches the DNA was not checked. Germline lookup yields CDR1 SGHRS and CDR2 YFSETQ. The CDR3 numbers 11 amino acids, ends counted. The CDR3 region is CASSSGGTTNL.

Points on this clonotype: A much larger clone sits a single nucleotide away, making a read error possible. This chain joins TRBV12-3 or TRBV12-4 and TRBJ2-5, with D perhaps being TRBD1 or TRBD2 (5 bases each). The CDR3 runs 16 residues. This CDR3 reads CASSARDPVSQEAQYF. CDR3 coding DNA: TGTGCCAGCAGTGCCCGGGACCCCGTAAGCCAAGAGGCCCAGTACTTC.

This clonotype was seen at least ten times. This chain links TRBV7-9 with TRBJ2-3; TRBD2 agrees at 14 bases. CDR3 length equals 18 residues. Unmatched junction bases numbered 12, after V lost 5 bases and J lost 5 bases. Germline CDR1 SEHNR, CDR2 FQNEAQ (reference sequence). The DNA of the CDR3 is TGTGCCAGCAGCGACGCCGGGACTAGCGGGGGATACGAAGATACGCAGTATTTT. Translated: CASSDAGTSGGYEDTQYF.